This is a list of T cell receptor beta chains from one sample in a study of identical twins. MiXCR, applied by TCRdb to the 5' RACE reads, yields one record per CDR3 protein. The sample contains hundreds of thousands of distinct CDR3 sequences, about 20% of which appear only once. In addition, the sample was reused for a study of T cells expressing NK-cell markers.

Material for sequencing was PBMCs. All receptors come from a young woman in good health. CDR3s include the opening cysteine and the closing phenylalanine or tryptophan. A D gene is named only where the DNA matches it firmly. Clone size is stated in some rows and not others, as once, few, many or a class when expanded.

TRBV29-1	many	TRBD1	TRBJ1-2	TGCAGCGTTGGATTTTCCCGGACAGGGTCCTATGGCTACACCTTC	CSVGFSRTGSYGYTF
TRBV5-1	.	.	TRBJ2-2	TGCGCCAGCGGGGCAACGAACACCGGGGAGCTGTTTTTT	CASGATNTGELFF
TRBV12-3/TRBV12-4	.	.	TRBJ1-2	TGTGCCAGCAGTCTCCTTGGAAATGGCTACACCTTC	CASSLLGNGYTF
TRBV25-1	.	.	TRBJ2-7	TGTGCCAGCACCCAAGGGGGGGAGCAGTACTTC	CASTQGGEQYF
TRBV7-2	.	.	TRBJ1-6	TGTGCCAGCAGCACGGAGAGCTCCTATAATTCACCCCTCCACTTT	CASSTESSYNSPLHF
TRBV20-1	.	.	TRBJ2-5	TGCAGTGCTAGAGACCAGGAGGTCTACGAGACCCAGTACTTC	CSARDQEVYETQYF
TRBV6-1	.	.	TRBJ1-2	TGTGCCAGCAGTGCTGTGACGGGCTACACCTTC	CASSAVTGYTF
TRBV20-1	.	TRBD2	TRBJ2-5	TGCAGTGCTAGAGTAACTAGCGGGGGGAAAGAGACCCAGTACTTC	CSARVTSGGKETQYF
TRBV20-1	.	TRBD1	TRBJ2-3	TGCAGTGCTAGCCGGGACAGAAACACAGATACGCAGTATTTT	CSASRDRNTDTQYF
TRBV12-5	.	.	TRBJ2-3	TGTGCTAGTGGTTTGGTCGTGGGAGTCAGCACAGATACGCAGTATTTT	CASGLVVGVSTDTQYF
TRBV9	many	.	TRBJ2-7	TGTGCCAGCAGCGTAACTGCAAAGGGAGGGACACTTGGCGGCCAGTACTTC	CASSVTAKGGTLGGQYF
TRBV7-9	few	.	TRBJ2-1	TGTGCCAGCAGCAAAAGGACAGTCTCAACCTACAATGAGCAGTTCTTC	CASSKRTVSTYNEQFF
TRBV6-5	few	TRBD1	TRBJ1-4	TGTGCCAGCAGTTCCGACAGGGGAACTAATGAAAAACTGTTTTTT	CASSSDRGTNEKLFF
TRBV29-1	many	.	TRBJ2-1	TGCAGCGTTGAAGCGGGAGTAGGATTCGATGAGCAGTTCTTC	CSVEAGVGFDEQFF
TRBV12-3/TRBV12-4	many	.	TRBJ2-5	TGTGCCAGCAGTTTAGTACCGGAACAAGAGACCCAGTACTTC	CASSLVPEQETQYF
TRBV27	few	TRBD2	TRBJ2-7	TGTGCCAGCAGCCCTAGCGGGAGGCCTAGAAGCGAGCAGTACTTC	CASSPSGRPRSEQYF
TRBV12-3/TRBV12-4	.	.	TRBJ1-1	TGTGCCAGCAGTTTAAAGTCGGGGTTGAACACTGAAGCTTTCTTT	CASSLKSGLNTEAFF
TRBV11-2	few	TRBD2	TRBJ2-3	TGTGCCAGCAGCTCAATTAGCGGGAGGGGGGCAGATACGCAGTATTTT	CASSSISGRGADTQYF
TRBV10-3	few	TRBD1	TRBJ1-6	TGTGCCATCAGTGGCGGACAGGATAATTCACCCCTCCACTTT	CAISGGQDNSPLHF
TRBV9	.	.	TRBJ2-3	TGTGCCAGCAGCGCGCGGGGACTCTCTGGCACAGATACGCAGTATTTT	CASSARGLSGTDTQYF